This T cell receptor beta chain emerged from a study of blood T cells in healthy people across ages. V lost 7 bases and J 4 bases, leaving 16 bases between the germline ends. The CDR3 totals 14 residues. A second PCR of roughly 7 to 11 cycles used a sample-barcoded 5' primer and a J-beta primer mix. Each CDR3 protein is one row after TCRdb ran MiXCR on the 5' RACE reads. The table includes over 700,000 distinct CDR3 sequences, approximately 25% detected once. The same data also went into a second study, on T cells of mothers and their children.

The sequencing input was blood. The rearrangement links TRBV12-3 or TRBV12-4 to TRBJ1-1; D is undetermined. This TCR was sampled from a boy aged 10-17 years in good health. The CDR3 loop is CASIPSRHSTEAFF. CDR3 nucleotides: TGTGCCAGCATCCCCTCTAGGCATAGCACTGAAGCTTTCTTT.